Sequencing of this T cell receptor beta chain was carried out in a study of CD8 T cells in Susac syndrome. The multiple sclerosis control group was made up of treatment-naive patients with stable or active relapsing-remitting disease. TEMRA cells underwent FACS enrichment and CD8+ and CD4+ T cells underwent negative isolation. RNA in amounts of roughly 0.5 to 1 ug was reverse transcribed with random hexamers. Across 54 Vbeta and 13 Jbeta, immunoSEQ multiplex PCR amplified TCR beta CDR3. TCRdb analysed the immunoSEQ multiplex PCR reads with MiXCR anew, one entry per CDR3 protein. This sample has 300,000 or so distinct CDR3 sequences, with about 90% found just once. This CDR3 is built from 14 residues. The germline V gene has CDR1 LGHDT and CDR2 YNNKEL (reference sequence). V was cut by 5 bases and J by 8 bases, with 16 bases left in between.

This TCR was recovered from a human donor with multiple sclerosis. The rearrangement joins TRBV3-1 to TRBJ2-1; D may be TRBD1 (6 bases). Sequencing was carried out using CD4+ T cells from PBMCs. This CDR3 is CASSIQGPGDEQFF. Here the CDR3 DNA reads TGTGCCAGCAGCATACAGGGACCTGGCGATGAGCAGTTCTTC.